This T cell receptor (beta chain) came from a study of long-term antiretroviral therapy in people with HIV. Points from the study as a whole: An increase in diversity followed ART, yet levels stayed below transplant donor controls. There were no data on ART adherence, viral resistance or therapy changes, a gap that limits inferences about post-ART repertoire changes. Blood in the study was drawn between about 2004 and 2017, possibly under older ART regimens, which may be less effective than current ones.

Assay version v3.0 of immunoSEQ was used, and it was run at survey level. The repertoire was sequenced with immunoSEQ multiplex PCR; TCRdb's copy has only in-frame clones and lacks some. This table holds some 21,000 clones, approximately 80% found once. Germline V gene sequence: CDR1 SGHRS, CDR2 YFSETQ. The CDR3 spans 17 residues. The J segment lost 9 bases and the V segment lost 3 bases, leaving 13 bases of the junction unmatched. Turning to this clone: Its antigen is still unknown.

One or more pre-ART and two or more post-ART PBMC samples were available from each donor. The starting material was unsorted PBMCs, obtained 0.2 years after starting antiretroviral therapy. V usage is TRBV5-1 and J usage is TRBJ1-6, with 9 bases that match TRBD1. This sequence was found in a woman in her 30s with HIV. DNA for the CDR3: TGCGCCAGCAGCTCATCCCAAGGGACAGGGAGAATTTCACCCCTCCACTTT. Its protein is CASSSSQGTGRISPLHF.